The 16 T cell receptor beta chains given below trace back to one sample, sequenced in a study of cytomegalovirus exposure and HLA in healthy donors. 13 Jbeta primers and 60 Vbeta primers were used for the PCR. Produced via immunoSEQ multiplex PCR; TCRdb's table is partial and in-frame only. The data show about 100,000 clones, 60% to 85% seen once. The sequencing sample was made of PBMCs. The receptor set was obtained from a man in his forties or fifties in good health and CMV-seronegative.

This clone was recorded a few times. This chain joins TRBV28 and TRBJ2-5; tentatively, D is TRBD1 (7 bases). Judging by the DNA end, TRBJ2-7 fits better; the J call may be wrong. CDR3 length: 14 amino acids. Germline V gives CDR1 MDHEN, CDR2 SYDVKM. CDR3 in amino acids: CASRPPGGGNEQYF. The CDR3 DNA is TGTGCCAGCAGGCCCCCAGGGGGAGGAAACGAGCAGTACTTC.

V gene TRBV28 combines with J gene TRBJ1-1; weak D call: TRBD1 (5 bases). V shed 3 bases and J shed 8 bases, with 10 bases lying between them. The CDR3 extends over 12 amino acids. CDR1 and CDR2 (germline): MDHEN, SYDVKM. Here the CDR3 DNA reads TGTGCCAGCAGTTTGGGGGAGGGGGAAGCTTTCTTT. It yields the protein CASSLGEGEAFF. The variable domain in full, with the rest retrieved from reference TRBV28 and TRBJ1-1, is DVKVTQSSRYLVKRTGEKVFLECVQDMDHENMFWYRQDPGLGLRLIYFSYDVKMKEKGDIPEGYSVSREKKERFSLILESASTNQTSMYLCASSLGEGEAFFGQGTRLTVV.

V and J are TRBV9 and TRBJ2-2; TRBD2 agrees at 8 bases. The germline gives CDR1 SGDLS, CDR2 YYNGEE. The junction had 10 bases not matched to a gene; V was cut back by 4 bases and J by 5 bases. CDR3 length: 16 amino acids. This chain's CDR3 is CASSRGGLASTGELFF. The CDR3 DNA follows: TGTGCCAGCAGCCGGGGGGGGCTAGCGAGTACCGGGGAGCTGTTTTTT.

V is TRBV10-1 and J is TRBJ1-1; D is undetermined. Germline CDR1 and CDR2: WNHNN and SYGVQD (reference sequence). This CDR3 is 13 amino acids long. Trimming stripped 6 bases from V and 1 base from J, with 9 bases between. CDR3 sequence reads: CASRMARNTEAFF. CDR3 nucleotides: TGCGCCAGCAGAATGGCTCGGAACACTGAAGCTTTCTTT.

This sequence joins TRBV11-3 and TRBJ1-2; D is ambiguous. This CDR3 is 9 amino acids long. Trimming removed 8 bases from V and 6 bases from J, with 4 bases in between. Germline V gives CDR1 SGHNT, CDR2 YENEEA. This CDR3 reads CASYNGYTF. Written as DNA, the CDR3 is TGTGCCAGCTACAATGGCTACACCTTC.

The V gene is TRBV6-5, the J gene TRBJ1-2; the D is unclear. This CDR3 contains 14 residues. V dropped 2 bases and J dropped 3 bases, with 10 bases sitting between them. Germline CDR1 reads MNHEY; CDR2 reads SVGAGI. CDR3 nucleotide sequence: TGTGCCAGCAGTTACGGGTCCAGGTACTATGGCTACACCTTC. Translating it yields CASSYGSRYYGYTF.

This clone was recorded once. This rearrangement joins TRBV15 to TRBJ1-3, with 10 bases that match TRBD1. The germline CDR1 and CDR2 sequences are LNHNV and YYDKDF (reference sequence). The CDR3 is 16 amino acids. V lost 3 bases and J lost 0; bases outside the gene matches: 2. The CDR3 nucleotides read TGTGCCACCAGCAGGGACAGGGGGTACTCTGGAAACACCATATATTTT. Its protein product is CATSRDRGYSGNTIYF.

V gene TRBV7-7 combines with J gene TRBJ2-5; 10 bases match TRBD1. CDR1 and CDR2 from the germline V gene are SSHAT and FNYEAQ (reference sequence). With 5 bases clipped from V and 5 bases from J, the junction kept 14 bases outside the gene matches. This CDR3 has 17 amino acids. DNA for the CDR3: TGTGCCAGCAGCACCCTCGGGACAGGGGATCTTCGGGAGACCCAGTACTTC. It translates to CASSTLGTGDLRETQYF.

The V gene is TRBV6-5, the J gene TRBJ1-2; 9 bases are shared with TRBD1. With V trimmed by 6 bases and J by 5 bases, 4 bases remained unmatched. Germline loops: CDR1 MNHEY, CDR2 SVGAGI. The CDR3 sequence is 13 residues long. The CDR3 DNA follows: TGTGCCAGCAGAAGACAGGGGGGTTATGGCTACACCTTC. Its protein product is CASRRQGGYGYTF.

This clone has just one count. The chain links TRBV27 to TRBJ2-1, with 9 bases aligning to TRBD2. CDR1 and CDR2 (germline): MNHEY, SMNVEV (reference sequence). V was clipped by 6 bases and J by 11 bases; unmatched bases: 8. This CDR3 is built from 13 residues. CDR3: CASSYPGTSKQFF. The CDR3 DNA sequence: TGTGCCAGCAGCTACCCCGGGACTAGCAAGCAGTTCTTC.

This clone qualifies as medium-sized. CDR3 amino acids: CASSLGGQNYGYTF. CDR3 in DNA: TGTGCCAGCAGCTTAGGTGGACAGAACTATGGCTACACCTTC. This chain connects TRBV11-2 to TRBJ1-2; a possible D gene is TRBD1 (6 bases). Looked up from germline, CDR1 is SGHAT and CDR2 is FQNNGV. The CDR3 runs to 14 residues. V was trimmed by 1 base and J by 2 bases, leaving 8 bases between them.

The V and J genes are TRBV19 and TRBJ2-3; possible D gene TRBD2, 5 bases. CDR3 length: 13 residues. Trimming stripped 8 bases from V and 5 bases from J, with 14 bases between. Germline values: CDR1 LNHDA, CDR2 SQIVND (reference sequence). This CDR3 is CASSDSERDTQYF. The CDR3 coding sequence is TGTGCCAGTTCGGATAGCGAGAGAGATACGCAGTATTTT.

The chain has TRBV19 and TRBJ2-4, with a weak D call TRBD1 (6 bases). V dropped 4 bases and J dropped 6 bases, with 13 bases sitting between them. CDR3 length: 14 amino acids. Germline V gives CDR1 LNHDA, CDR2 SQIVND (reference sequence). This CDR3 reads CASSTTGYGNIQYF. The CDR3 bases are TGTGCCAGTAGTACTACAGGGTATGGAAACATTCAGTACTTC. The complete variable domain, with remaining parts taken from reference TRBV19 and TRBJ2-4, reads DGGITQSPKYLFRKEGQNVTLSCEQNLNHDAMYWYRQDPGQGLRLIYYSQIVNDFQKGDIAEGYSVSREKKESFPLTVTSAQKNPTAFYLCASSTTGYGNIQYFGAGTRLSVL.

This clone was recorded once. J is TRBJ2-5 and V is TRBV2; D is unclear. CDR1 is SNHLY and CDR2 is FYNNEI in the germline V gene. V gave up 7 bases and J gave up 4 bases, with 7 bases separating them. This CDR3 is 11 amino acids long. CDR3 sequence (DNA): TGTGCCAGCAAGCCCTCAGAGACCCAGTACTTC. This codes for CASKPSETQYF.

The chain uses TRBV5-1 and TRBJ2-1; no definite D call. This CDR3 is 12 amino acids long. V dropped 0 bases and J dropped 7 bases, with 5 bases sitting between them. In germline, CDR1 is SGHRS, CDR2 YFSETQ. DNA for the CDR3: TGCGCCAGCAGCTTGGATGTAAATGAGCAGTTCTTC. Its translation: CASSLDVNEQFF.

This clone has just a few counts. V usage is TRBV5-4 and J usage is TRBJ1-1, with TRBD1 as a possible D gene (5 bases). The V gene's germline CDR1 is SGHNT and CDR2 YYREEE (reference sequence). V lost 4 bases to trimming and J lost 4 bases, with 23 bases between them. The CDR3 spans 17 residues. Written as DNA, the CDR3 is TGTGCCAGCAGCCAAGAGCAGCAGGGCGGCGTAGCCACTGAAGCTTTCTTT. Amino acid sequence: CASSQEQQGGVATEAFF.